The entry that follows covers one T cell receptor (beta chain) sequence. Its specificity is not known. Generated by immunoSEQ multiplex PCR, the TCRdb table keeps only in-frame clones and is missing some. The sample has 75,000 to 100,000 clones, about 83% seen once; the top ten hold almost 1.5%. The data were obtained in a study of graft-versus-host responses after intestinal transplantation. Background on the study: Following induction with anti-thymocyte globulin, all recipients were given tacrolimus and steroids for roughly three years.

This CDR3 is built from 14 residues. Trimming took off 8 bases at V and 0 bases at J, with 13 bases between the two ends. From germline, CDR1 is SQVTM and CDR2 ANQGSEA. Overall study results and limits: GvH clonotypes were identified within recipient marrow, with a subset emerging first in ileum or blood. Where graft-donor T cell macrochimerism was present, patients had high graft-versus-host to host-versus-graft clonal ratios in allografts.

This clonotype was obtained from a human patient who received an intestinal transplant, so some T cells may come from the graft donor. Material: PBMCs, obtained 255 days after intestinal transplant. This chain uses TRBV29-1 with TRBJ2-2, with a tentative D call TRBD2 (6 bases). The CDR3: CSPRDGANTGELFF. CDR3 DNA sequence: TGCAGCCCGCGGGACGGCGCGAACACCGGGGAGCTGTTTTTT.